This T cell receptor beta chain was found in a study of blood T cell repertoires in COVID-19. CDR1 SGHNT and CDR2 YYREEE come from the germline V gene (reference sequence). J was trimmed by 6 bases and V by 3 bases; bases with no gene match: 11. The CDR3 has 15 residues. Sequencing was performed with immunoSEQ multiplex PCR; in TCRdb, only in-frame clones are kept and a portion is missing. The data contain 250,000 or so clones, 85% to 90% of them seen just once; the ten biggest clones take up roughly 8.6%. The gene calls are TRBV5-4 and TRBJ2-7, with 8 nucleotides matching TRBD1. The sequence derives from a man between 40 and 49 years old who had recovered from COVID-19. The sequenced sample was PBMCs or T cells enriched from blood (not recorded which). CDR3 residues: CASSSPKTGVGEQYF. The CDR3 DNA follows: TGTGCCAGCAGCTCGCCTAAGACAGGGGTCGGCGAGCAGTACTTC.